Following are 10 T cell receptor beta chains from one sample sequenced in a study of blood T cell repertoires in COVID-19. The method was immunoSEQ multiplex PCR; TCRdb's version includes in-frame clones alone and lacks a portion of them. The sample yields about 40,000 clones, approximately 86% seen once. Source material: peripheral blood. The source is a man aged 45-65 years in a cohort sampled during active COVID-19.

The chain uses TRBV27 and TRBJ1-1; no reliable D call. V dropped 5 bases and J dropped 1 base, with 5 bases sitting between them. Germline CDR1 reads MNHEY; CDR2 reads SMNVEV (reference sequence). The CDR3 is made up of 12 amino acids. The CDR3 nucleotides read TGTGCCAGCAGTCGAGGGAACACTGAAGCTTTCTTT. Protein product: CASSRGNTEAFF.

V gene TRBV5-1 combines with J gene TRBJ2-1, with 9 bases that match TRBD1. V shed 4 bases and J 9 bases; nucleotides not matched to a gene: 11. Germline values: CDR1 SGHRS, CDR2 YFSETQ. The CDR3 is 15 amino acids. CDR3 DNA sequence: TGCGCCAGCAGCCCGGAAGGGACAGGGCATTTTGAGCAGTTCTTC. Residues: CASSPEGTGHFEQFF.

The genes are TRBV7-9 and TRBJ2-5, with 8 bases identical to TRBD2. Germline values: CDR1 SEHNR, CDR2 FQNEAQ (reference sequence). Trimming took 6 bases from V and 5 from J; bases not matched to a gene: 8. This CDR3 comprises 14 residues. The CDR3 DNA follows: TGTGCCAGCAGTCCAGGACTAGCAGGGGAGACCCAGTACTTC. This codes for CASSPGLAGETQYF.

The genes are TRBV7-9 and TRBJ1-3; 7 bases are a match to TRBD1. Looked up from germline, CDR1 is SEHNR and CDR2 is FQNEAQ (reference sequence). CDR3 length equals 18 residues. The V and J ends lost 5 bases and 0 bases, in that order; junction bases with no gene match: 13. CDR3 sequence reads: CASSGKLGTELSGNTIYF. The CDR3 DNA is TGTGCCAGCAGCGGGAAGCTCGGGACAGAACTCTCTGGAAACACCATATATTTT. Based on the CDR3 plus reference TRBV7-9 and TRBJ1-3, the full variable domain is DTGVSQNPRHKITKRGQNVTFRCDPISEHNRLYWYRQTLGQGPEFLTYFQNEAQLEKSRLLSDRFSAERPKGSFSTLEIQRTEQGDSAMYLCASSGKLGTELSGNTIYFGEGSWLTVV.

The chain uses TRBV7-8 and TRBJ1-2; D gene unclear. The V gene's germline CDR1 is SGHVS and CDR2 FQNEAQ. V lost 1 base and J 8 bases, leaving 11 bases between the germline ends. The CDR3 contains 13 residues. Written as DNA, the CDR3 is TGTGCCAGCAGCTTAGTCTCAGGAGGGGGCTACACCTTC. Protein sequence: CASSLVSGGGYTF.

The chain recombines TRBV7-9 with TRBJ2-5, with 16 bases fitting TRBD2. The CDR3 totals 17 residues. The trim removed 4 bases at V and 4 bases at J, leaving 6 bases unmatched. The germline V gene has CDR1 SEHNR and CDR2 FQNEAQ (reference sequence). The CDR3 loop reads CASSSGTSGGVRETQYF. CDR3 DNA: TGTGCCAGCAGCTCCGGGACTAGCGGGGGGGTAAGAGAGACCCAGTACTTC.

In its sample, this clone was seen many times. The J gene is TRBJ1-1, the V gene TRBV29-1; no reliable D call. The germline CDR1 and CDR2 sequences are SQVTM and ANQGSEA. V lost 6 bases and J 4 bases, leaving 9 bases between the germline ends. This CDR3 contains 11 residues. The CDR3 DNA follows: TGCAGCGTAATGAGGATCACTGAAGCTTTCTTT. Translating gives CSVMRITEAFF. The entire variable domain, with the rest obtained from reference TRBV29-1 and TRBJ1-1, is as follows: SAVISQKPSRDICQRGTSLTIQCQVDSQVTMMFWYRQQPGQSLTLIATANQGSEATYESGFVIDKFPISRPNLTFSTLTVSNMSPEDSSIYLCSVMRITEAFFGQGTRLTVV.

The rearrangement uses TRBV5-1 and TRBJ2-1; 16 bases align to TRBD2. CDR1 is SGHRS, CDR2 YFSETQ, per germline. The junction had 12 bases not matched to a gene; V was cut back by 4 bases and J by 8 bases. The CDR3 contains 18 residues. Written as DNA, the CDR3 is TGCGCCAGCAGCAGACCCGGGACTAGCGGGGGGGAGGCATATGAGCAGTTCTTC. As protein: CASSRPGTSGGEAYEQFF.

The rearrangement joins TRBV3-1 (or the pseudogene TRBV3-2) to TRBJ2-5; D is possibly TRBD2 (5 bases). The CDR3 loop spans 13 amino acids. Looked up from germline, CDR1 is LGHDT and CDR2 is YNNKEL (reference sequence). The V end lost 4 bases, the J end lost 2 bases, and 8 bases lay between the germline ends. The CDR3 loop reads CASSRTGQETQYF. CDR3 bases: TGTGCCAGCAGCCGGACGGGACAAGAGACCCAGTACTTC.

The chain employs TRBV18 and TRBJ2-3; 11 bases line up with TRBD2. CDR3 length equals 16 residues. The V and J ends lost 6 bases and 2 bases, in that order; junction bases with no gene match: 7. The germline V gene has CDR1 KGHSH and CDR2 LQKENI. The CDR3 DNA reads as TGTGCCAGCTCTCGCACTAGCGGGAGAGACACAGATACGCAGTATTTT. Protein sequence: CASSRTSGRDTDTQYF.